This T cell receptor beta chain was sequenced in a study of cytomegalovirus exposure and HLA in healthy donors. The PCR contained 60 Vbeta and 13 Jbeta primers. Assay: immunoSEQ multiplex PCR; the TCRdb copy retains only in-frame clones and omits some. The table records about 210,000 clones, about 83% of them present only once. The CDR3 totals 15 residues. Germline V gene lookup returns CDR1 MNHNS and CDR2 SASEGT. The ends were cut back, 6 bases at V and 3 bases at J, with 14 bases in the middle. Notes on this clone: Its antigen is still unknown.

General study findings and limits: Most sequenced TCRs were rare (though some public TCRs occurred in many donors).

The rearrangement uses TRBV6-1 and TRBJ2-2, with a tentative D call TRBD1 (5 bases). This TCR derives from a woman in her 50s in good health and CMV-seropositive. Sequencing used PBMCs. The CDR3 sequence is CASRESGPDTGELFF. CDR3 sequence (DNA): TGTGCCAGCAGAGAATCAGGGCCGGACACCGGGGAGCTGTTTTTT.